The sequence of this T cell receptor (beta chain) was determined in a study of control samples from healthy donors and cancer patients (TCRdb year 2020). As to this clone: Its antigen is currently not known. No clone much larger than this one lies a single base away; base qualities are absent.

The method behind the library was the immunoSEQ multiplex PCR assay. As stored in TCRdb, this immuneACCESS dataset retains in-frame rearrangements with V and J assigned. A fraction of the clones does not appear; measured against another copy, unresolved V genes explain less than half of the discrepancy, and the remainder lacks a known reason. This sample has roughly 18,000 clones in its table, and under 90% of those were observed once. The ten largest clones add up to 25% to 30% of the sample. V is clipped by 6 bases and J by 6 bases, and the sequence between their germline boundaries is 11 bases long. The germline V gene gives CDR1 as MNHEY and CDR2 as SVGAGI. The CDR3 spans 13 residues, from the cysteine through the phenylalanine. Only CDR3 DNA is held: 39 bases, read in frame from base 1.

The source of this sequence is a woman between 65 and 79 years old with lung cancer. The sequenced sample consisted of PBMCs. The chain couples TRBV6-5 to TRBJ2-2, with no confidently assigned D gene. The CDR3 has the sequence CASSSSFSGELFF. The DNA sequence is TGTGCCAGCAGCAGTAGCTTCTCCGGGGAGCTGTTTTTT.